Sequencing of this TCR beta chain was carried out in a study of human T cells and chemical hapten exposure. Study as a whole: The study traced per-sample TCR yield variation mainly to small differences in pooled library volumes.

This clonotype was seen repeatedly, ten times or more. This CDR3 contains 14 residues. The ends were cut back, 3 bases at V and 5 bases at J, with 12 bases in the middle. Germline CDR1 SGHRS, CDR2 YFSETQ. In the library, unique molecular identifiers were attached to individual cDNA molecules. Each CDR3 protein gets one entry after TCRdb re-called the RACE reads with MiXCR. The table has approximately 80,000 distinct CDR3 sequences, over 6% seen once. Regarding time point: patch test 1, 2 weeks after DPC sensitization. Regarding treatment: therapeutic diphenylcyclopropenone sensitization with weekly scalp DPC. Every donor had alopecia and was 18 to 70 years old; all were suitable for DPC.

The chain recombines TRBV5-1 with TRBJ2-1; D call uncertain. The receptor was isolated from a woman in her twenties or thirties with alopecia areata. Some clones in this sample may be carry-over from other donors' samples. The sequenced sample was whole blood, obtained in connection with sensitization to the hapten diphenylcyclopropenone (DPC). Written as DNA, the CDR3 is TGCGCCAGCAGCTCCCAGGCTCCGAACAATGAGCAGTTCTTC. As protein: CASSSQAPNNEQFF.